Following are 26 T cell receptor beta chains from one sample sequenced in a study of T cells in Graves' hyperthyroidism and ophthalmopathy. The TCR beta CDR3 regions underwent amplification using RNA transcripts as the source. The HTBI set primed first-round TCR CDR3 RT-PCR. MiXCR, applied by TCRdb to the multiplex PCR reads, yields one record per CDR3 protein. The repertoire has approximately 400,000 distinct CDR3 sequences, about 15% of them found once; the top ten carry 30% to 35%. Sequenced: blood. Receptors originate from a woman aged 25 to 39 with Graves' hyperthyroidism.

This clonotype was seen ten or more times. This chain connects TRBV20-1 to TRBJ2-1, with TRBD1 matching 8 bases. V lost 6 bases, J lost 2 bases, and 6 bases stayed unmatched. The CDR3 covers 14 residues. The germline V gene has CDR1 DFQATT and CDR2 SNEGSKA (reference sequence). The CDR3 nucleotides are TGCAGTGCCACGTCAGGGGGCGCCTACAATGAGCAGTTCTTC. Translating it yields CSATSGGAYNEQFF.

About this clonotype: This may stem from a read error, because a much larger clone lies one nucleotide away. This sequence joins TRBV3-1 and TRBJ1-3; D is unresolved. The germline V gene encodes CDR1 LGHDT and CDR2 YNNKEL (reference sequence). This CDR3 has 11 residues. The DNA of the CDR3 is TGTGCCAGCAACCAAGCGGACACCATATATTTT. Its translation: CASNQADTIYF.

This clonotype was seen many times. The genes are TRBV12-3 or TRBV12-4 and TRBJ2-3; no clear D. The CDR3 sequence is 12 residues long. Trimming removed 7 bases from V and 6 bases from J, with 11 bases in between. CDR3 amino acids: CASTHLPDTQYF. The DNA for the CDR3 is TGTGCCAGCACTCATCTCCCGGATACGCAGTATTTT.

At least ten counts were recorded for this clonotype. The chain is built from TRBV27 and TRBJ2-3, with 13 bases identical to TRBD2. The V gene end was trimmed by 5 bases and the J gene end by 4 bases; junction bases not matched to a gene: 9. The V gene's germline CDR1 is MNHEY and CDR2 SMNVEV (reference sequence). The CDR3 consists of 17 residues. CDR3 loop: CASSTTSGRLLADTQYF. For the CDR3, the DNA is TGTGCCAGCAGTACGACTAGCGGGAGGCTTTTGGCAGATACGCAGTATTTT.

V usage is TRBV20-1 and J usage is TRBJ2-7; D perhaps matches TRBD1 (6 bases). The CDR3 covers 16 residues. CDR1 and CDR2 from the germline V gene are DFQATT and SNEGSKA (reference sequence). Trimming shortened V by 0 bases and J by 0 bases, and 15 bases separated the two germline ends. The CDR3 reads CSARELGQSLSYEQYF. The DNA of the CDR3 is TGCAGTGCTAGAGAACTTGGACAGAGCCTCTCCTACGAGCAGTACTTC.

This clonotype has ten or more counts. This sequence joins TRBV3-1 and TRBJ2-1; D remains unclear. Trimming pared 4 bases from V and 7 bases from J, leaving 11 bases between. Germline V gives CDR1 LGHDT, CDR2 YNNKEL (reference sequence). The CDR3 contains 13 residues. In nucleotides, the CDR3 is TGTGCCAGCAGCCTCGGCTTTCAAAATGAGCAGTTCTTC. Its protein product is CASSLGFQNEQFF.

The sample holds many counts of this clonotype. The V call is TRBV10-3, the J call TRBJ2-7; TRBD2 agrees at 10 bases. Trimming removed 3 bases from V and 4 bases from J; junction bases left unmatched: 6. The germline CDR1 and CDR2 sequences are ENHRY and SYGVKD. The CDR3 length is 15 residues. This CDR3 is CAISDLAGEMYEQYF. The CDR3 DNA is TGTGCCATCAGTGACCTAGCGGGAGAAATGTACGAGCAGTACTTC.

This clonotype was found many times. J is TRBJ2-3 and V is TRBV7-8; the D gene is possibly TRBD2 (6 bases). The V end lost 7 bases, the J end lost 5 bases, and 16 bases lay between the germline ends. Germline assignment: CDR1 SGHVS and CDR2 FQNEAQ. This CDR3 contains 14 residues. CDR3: CASTLAYGGDTQYF. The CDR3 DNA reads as TGTGCCAGCACCCTAGCTTACGGGGGAGATACGCAGTATTTT.

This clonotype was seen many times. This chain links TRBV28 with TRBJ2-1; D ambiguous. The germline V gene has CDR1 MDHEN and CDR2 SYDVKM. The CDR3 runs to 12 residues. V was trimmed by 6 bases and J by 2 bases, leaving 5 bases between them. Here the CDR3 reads CASRTAYNEQFF. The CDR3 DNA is TGTGCCAGCAGGACCGCCTACAATGAGCAGTTCTTC.

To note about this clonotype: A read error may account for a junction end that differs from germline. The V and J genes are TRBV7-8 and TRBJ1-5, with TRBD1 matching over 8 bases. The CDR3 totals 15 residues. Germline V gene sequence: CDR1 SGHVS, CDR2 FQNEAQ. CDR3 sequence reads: CASSSRTGSIQPQHF. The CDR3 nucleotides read TGTGCCAGCAGCTCCAGGACAGGGAGCATTCAGCCCCAGCATTTT.

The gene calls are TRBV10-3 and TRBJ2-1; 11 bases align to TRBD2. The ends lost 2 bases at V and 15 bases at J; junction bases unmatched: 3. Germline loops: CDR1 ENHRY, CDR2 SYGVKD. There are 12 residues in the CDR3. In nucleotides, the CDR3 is TGTGCCATCAGTGAGGGGACTAGCGGACCGTTCTTC. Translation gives CAISEGTSGPFF.

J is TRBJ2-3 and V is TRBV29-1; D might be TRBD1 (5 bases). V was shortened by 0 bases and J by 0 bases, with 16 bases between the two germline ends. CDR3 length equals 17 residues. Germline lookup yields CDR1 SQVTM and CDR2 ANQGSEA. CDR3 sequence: CSVEDHKGSSSTDTQYF. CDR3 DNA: TGCAGCGTTGAAGATCACAAGGGGTCCTCCAGCACAGATACGCAGTATTTT.

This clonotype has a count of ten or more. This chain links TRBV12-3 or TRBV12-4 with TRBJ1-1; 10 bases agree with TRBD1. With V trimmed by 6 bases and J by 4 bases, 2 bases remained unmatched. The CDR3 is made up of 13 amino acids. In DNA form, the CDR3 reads TGTGCCAGCAGCTGGACAGGGGGCACTGAAGCTTTCTTT. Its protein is CASSWTGGTEAFF.

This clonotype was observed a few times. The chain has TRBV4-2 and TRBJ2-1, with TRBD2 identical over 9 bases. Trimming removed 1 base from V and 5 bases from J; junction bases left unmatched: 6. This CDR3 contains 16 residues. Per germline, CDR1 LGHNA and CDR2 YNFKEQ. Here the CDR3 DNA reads TGTGCCAGCAGCCAAGGACTAGCGGCCGTTAACAATGAGCAGTTCTTC. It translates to CASSQGLAAVNNEQFF.

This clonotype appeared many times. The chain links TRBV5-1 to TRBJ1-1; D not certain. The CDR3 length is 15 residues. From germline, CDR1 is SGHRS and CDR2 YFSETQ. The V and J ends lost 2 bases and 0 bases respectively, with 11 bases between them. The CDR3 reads CASSFGRTVNTEAFF. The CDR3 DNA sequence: TGCGCCAGCAGCTTCGGTAGGACGGTGAACACTGAAGCTTTCTTT.

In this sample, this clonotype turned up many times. CDR3 region: CASSESFPTDTQYF. CDR3 nucleotide sequence: TGCGCCAGCAGTGAGAGTTTTCCCACAGATACGCAGTATTTT. V is TRBV10-2 and J is TRBJ2-3, with unresolved D. The germline gives CDR1 WSHSY, CDR2 SAAADI. V lost 2 bases, J lost 2 bases, and 8 bases lay in between. The CDR3 has 14 residues.

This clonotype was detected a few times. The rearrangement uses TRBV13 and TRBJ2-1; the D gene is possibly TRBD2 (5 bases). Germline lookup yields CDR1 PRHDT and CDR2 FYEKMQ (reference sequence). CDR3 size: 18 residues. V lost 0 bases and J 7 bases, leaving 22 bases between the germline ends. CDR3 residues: CASSLGSYGGLGSNEQFF. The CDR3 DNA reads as TGTGCCAGCAGCTTAGGTTCGTATGGCGGCTTAGGGAGTAATGAGCAGTTCTTC. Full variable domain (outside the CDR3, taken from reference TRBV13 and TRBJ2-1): AAGVIQSPRHLIKEKRETATLKCYPIPRHDTVYWYQQGPGQDPQFLISFYEKMQSDKGSIPDRFSAQQFSDYHSELNMSSLELGDSALYFCASSLGSYGGLGSNEQFFGPGTRLTVL.

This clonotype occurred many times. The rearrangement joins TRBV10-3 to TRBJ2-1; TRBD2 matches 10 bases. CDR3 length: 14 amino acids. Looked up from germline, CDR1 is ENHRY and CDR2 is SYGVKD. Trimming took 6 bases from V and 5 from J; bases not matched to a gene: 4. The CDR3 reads CAIRITSGNNEQFF. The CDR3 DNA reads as TGTGCCATCAGAATCACTAGCGGGAACAATGAGCAGTTCTTC.

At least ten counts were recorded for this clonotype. The CDR3, as DNA: TGTGCCAGCAGTATAGGACAGGGGGCTTCCTACGAGCAGTACTTC. Protein product: CASSIGQGASYEQYF. The rearrangement links TRBV7-6 to TRBJ2-7; TRBD1 matches at 11 bases. Germline lookup yields CDR1 SGHVS and CDR2 FNYEAQ. Trimming at V came to 6 bases and at J to 1 base, leaving 5 bases not matched to a gene. The CDR3 loop spans 15 amino acids.

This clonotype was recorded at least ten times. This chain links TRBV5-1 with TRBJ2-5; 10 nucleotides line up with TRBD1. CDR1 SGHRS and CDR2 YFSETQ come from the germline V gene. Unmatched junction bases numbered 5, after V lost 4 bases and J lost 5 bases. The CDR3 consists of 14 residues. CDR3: CASSIGTGDETQYF. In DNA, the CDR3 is TGCGCCAGCAGCATAGGGACAGGGGACGAGACCCAGTACTTC. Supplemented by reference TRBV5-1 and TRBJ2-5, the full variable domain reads KAGVTQTPRYLIKTRGQQVTLSCSPISGHRSVSWYQQTPGQGLQFLFEYFSETQRNKGNFPGRFSGRQFSNSRSEMNVSTLELGDSALYLCASSIGTGDETQYFGPGTRLLVL.

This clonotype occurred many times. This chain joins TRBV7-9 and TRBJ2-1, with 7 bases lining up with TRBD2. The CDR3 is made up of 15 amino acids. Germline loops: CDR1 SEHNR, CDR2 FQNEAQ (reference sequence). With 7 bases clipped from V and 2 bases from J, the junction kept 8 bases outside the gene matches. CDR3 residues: CASNLIAGPYNEQFF. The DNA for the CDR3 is TGTGCCAGCAACCTAATAGCGGGCCCCTACAATGAGCAGTTCTTC.

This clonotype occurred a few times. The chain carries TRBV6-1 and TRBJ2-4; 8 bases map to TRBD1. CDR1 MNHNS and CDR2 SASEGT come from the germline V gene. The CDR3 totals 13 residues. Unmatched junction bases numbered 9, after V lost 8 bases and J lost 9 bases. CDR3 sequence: CASRTQGGGIQYF. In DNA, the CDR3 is TGTGCCAGCCGAACACAGGGGGGAGGCATTCAGTACTTC.

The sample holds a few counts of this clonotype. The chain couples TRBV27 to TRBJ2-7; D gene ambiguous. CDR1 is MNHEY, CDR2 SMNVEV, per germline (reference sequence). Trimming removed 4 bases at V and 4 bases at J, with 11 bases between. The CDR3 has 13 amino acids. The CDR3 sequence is CASSSLNGYEQYF. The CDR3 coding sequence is TGTGCCAGCAGTTCCCTTAATGGGTACGAGCAGTACTTC.

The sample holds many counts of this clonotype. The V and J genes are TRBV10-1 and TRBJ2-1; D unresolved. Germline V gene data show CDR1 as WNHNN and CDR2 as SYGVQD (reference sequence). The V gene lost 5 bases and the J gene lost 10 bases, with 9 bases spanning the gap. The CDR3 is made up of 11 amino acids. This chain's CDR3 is CASSPLKEQFF. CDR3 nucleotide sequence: TGCGCCAGCAGTCCCCTAAAGGAGCAGTTCTTC.

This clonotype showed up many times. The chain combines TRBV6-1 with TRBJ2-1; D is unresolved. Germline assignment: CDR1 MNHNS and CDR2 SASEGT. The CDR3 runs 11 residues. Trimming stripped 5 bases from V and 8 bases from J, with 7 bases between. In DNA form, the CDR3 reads TGTGCCAGCAGTTCCTGGGATGAGCAGTTCTTC. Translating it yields CASSSWDEQFF.

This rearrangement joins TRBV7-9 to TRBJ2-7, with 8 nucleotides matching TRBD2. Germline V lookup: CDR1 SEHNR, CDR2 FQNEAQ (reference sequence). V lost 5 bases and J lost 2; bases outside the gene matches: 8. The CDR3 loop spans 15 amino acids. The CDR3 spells CASSEPGLGTYEQYF. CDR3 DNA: TGTGCCAGCAGCGAGCCGGGACTAGGGACCTACGAGCAGTACTTC.